Listed below are T cell receptor beta chains from one sample, sequenced in a study of blood T cell repertoires in COVID-19. The table came from immunoSEQ multiplex PCR; TCRdb's copy has only in-frame clones and leaves some out. The profile shows some 150,000 clones, roughly 82% of them singletons. The source material was peripheral blood. These receptors came from a woman between 70 and 85 years old with acute or convalescent COVID-19. Each CDR3 is given with its conserved first and last residue. A D gene is named only where the DNA matches it firmly. Expanded clones are given a class, and other clones once, few, many or no size at all.

j_call d_call v_call clone_size cdr3_nt cdr3_aa
TRBJ1-2 TRBD1 TRBV6-5 few TGTGCCAGCAGTTACACCGGACAGGGTTCTGGCTACACCTTC CASSYTGQGSGYTF
TRBJ1-3 - TRBV5-1 - TGCGCCAGCAGCTTGGGGGCCATCTCTGGAAACACCATATATTTT CASSLGAISGNTIYF
TRBJ1-2 - TRBV19 - TGTGCCAGTAGAACAGGAAGCTATGGCTACACCTTC CASRTGSYGYTF
TRBJ2-2 TRBD2 TRBV28 - TGTGCCAGCAGTTCGGCGGGACTAGCGGGAGGCCGCGGGACCGGGGAGCTGTTTTTT CASSSAGLAGGRGTGELFF
TRBJ1-5 TRBD1 TRBV20-1 - TGCAGTGCTAGTAAATACAGGGGAAATCAGCCCCAGCATTTT CSASKYRGNQPQHF
TRBJ2-2 - TRBV7-9 - TGTGCCAGCATCCGTCTACAGGGAATGAACACCGGGGAGCTGTTTTTT CASIRLQGMNTGELFF
TRBJ2-1 TRBD1 TRBV3-1/TRBV3-2 - TGTGCCAGCAGCCAAACAAACCACAGGGACAGTGAGCAGTTCTTC CASSQTNHRDSEQFF
TRBJ2-1 - TRBV29-1 - TGCAGCGCCTTCGGAGCCCAGGAGGCCTACAATGAGCAGTTCTTC CSAFGAQEAYNEQFF
TRBJ2-7 TRBD2 TRBV7-2 - TGTGCCAGCAGCTTTTCGGCTAGCGGGAGGATGTACGAGCAGTACTTC CASSFSASGRMYEQYF
TRBJ2-7 TRBD2 TRBV5-1 - TGCGCCAGCAGCCCCCGTGGTAGCGGGGATCTCTACGAGCAGTACTTC CASSPRGSGDLYEQYF
TRBJ1-1 TRBD1 TRBV6-4 once TGTGCCAGCAGTGAGGACAGGGGAGGTGAAGCTTTCTTT CASSEDRGGEAFF
TRBJ1-4 - TRBV5-5 - TGTGCCAGCAGCCCCCCGGCAGGGGCTCTGACTAATGAAAAACTGTTTTTT CASSPPAGALTNEKLFF
TRBJ2-1 - TRBV20-1 once TGCAGTGCGACTCCCTACAATGAGCAGTTCTTC CSATPYNEQFF
TRBJ1-1 - TRBV19 - TGTGCCAGTATCATCCGAGGGCGGAACACTGAAGCTTTCTTT CASIIRGRNTEAFF
TRBJ2-1 TRBD1 TRBV10-3 - TGTGCCATCAGTACAGGGGTAAATGAGCAGTTCTTC CAISTGVNEQFF
TRBJ2-4 - TRBV2 - TGTGCCAGCAGTCCAAAGGAGGGAAACTTAGCCAAAAACATTCAGTACTTC CASSPKEGNLAKNIQYF
TRBJ1-1 - TRBV5-1 - TGCGCCAGCAGCACAGGGCTCAACACTGAAGCTTTCTTT CASSTGLNTEAFF
TRBJ1-2 - TRBV28 - TGTGCCAGCAGTTTAGGCCAGACTTGGGGCTACACCTTC CASSLGQTWGYTF
TRBJ1-6 - TRBV6-6 few TGTGCCAGCGCCAGGGACTATAATTCACCCCTCCACTTT CASARDYNSPLHF
TRBJ1-1 TRBD1 TRBV28 - TGTGCCAGCACCGTGACAGGGTCGAACACTGAAGCTTTCTTT CASTVTGSNTEAFF
TRBJ2-5 TRBD1 TRBV7-2 - TGTGCCAGCAGCCCCACAGGGGGCACGATACAAGAGACCCAGTACTTC CASSPTGGTIQETQYF
TRBJ2-7 - TRBV4-3 - TGCGCCAGCAGCCTAAACTTCCAGGGCACCTACGAGCAGTACTTC CASSLNFQGTYEQYF
TRBJ2-2 - TRBV6-5 - TGTGCCAGCATGGGGGGGCTGGGCACCGGGGAGCTGTTTTTT CASMGGLGTGELFF
TRBJ1-3 TRBD1 TRBV2 - TGTGCCAGCAGTAACCTAGGGACAGGGACTATAATCTCTGGAAACACCATATATTTT CASSNLGTGTIISGNTIYF
TRBJ2-3 TRBD2 TRBV5-1 - TGCGCCAGCAGCTTGGTGGCTAGCGGGGGGGCCGAGTATTTT CASSLVASGGAEYF
TRBJ1-2 - TRBV5-1 once TGCGCCAGCAGCTTGGAAGCCCTCATGGACTATGGCTACACCTTC CASSLEALMDYGYTF
TRBJ2-3 - TRBV7-2 - TGTGCCAGCAGCTTTACGGGCACAGATACGCAGTATTTT CASSFTGTDTQYF
TRBJ2-7 - TRBV11-2 - TGTGCCAGCAGCTTAGAGGGACTTAGAGAGCAGTACTTC CASSLEGLREQYF
TRBJ2-5 TRBD1 TRBV19 - TGTGCCAGTAGTGTAACAGGGGACCAAGAGACCCAGTACTTC CASSVTGDQETQYF
TRBJ1-5 - TRBV5-1 - TGCGCCAGCAGCCCGGGAGAACCAATGGGCAATCAGCCCCAGCATTTT CASSPGEPMGNQPQHF
TRBJ1-1 - TRBV28 few TGTGCCAGCAGTTTTCGTACTGAAGCTTTCTTT CASSFRTEAFF
TRBJ2-1 - TRBV6-5 - TGTGCCAGTAGGAGAGACGGGTCCTACAATGAGCAGTTCTTC CASRRDGSYNEQFF
TRBJ2-4 - TRBV11-2 - TGTGCCAGCACCAGGGGTAACATTCAGTACTTC CASTRGNIQYF
TRBJ1-2 - TRBV28 - TGTGCCAGCAGTTGGGGGGACCTCCTAACTGGCTACACCTTC CASSWGDLLTGYTF
TRBJ1-3 TRBD1 TRBV7-2 few TGTGCCAGCAGCTTACACGGACAGGGAGTTCTAAACACCATATATTTT CASSLHGQGVLNTIYF
TRBJ2-2 - TRBV2 - TGTGCCAGTTTGGGGGCCTCGAACACCGGGGAGCTGTTTTTT CASLGASNTGELFF
TRBJ1-1 TRBD1 TRBV9 - TGTGCCAGCAGCGTAGACCTCCCGGGGGGGACAGTGAACACTGAAGCTTTCTTT CASSVDLPGGTVNTEAFF
TRBJ2-7 TRBD2 TRBV20-1 - TGCAGTGCTAGTGAAGGGGCTAGCGGCTCCTACGAGCAGTACTTC CSASEGASGSYEQYF
TRBJ2-1 - TRBV5-5 few TGTGCCAGCAGTTTAACGATGGGGCAGAGTGAGCAGTTCTTC CASSLTMGQSEQFF
TRBJ2-2 - TRBV11-3 - TGTGCCAGCAGCTCCTCCAGCGGGCGAATAACCGGGGAGCTGTTTTTT CASSSSSGRITGELFF
TRBJ2-3 - TRBV2 - TGTGCCGGTAGACAACTCACAGATACGCAGTATTTT CAGRQLTDTQYF
TRBJ1-2 - TRBV28 - TGTGCCAGCAGTTTAAGGGGAATCAGAAATGGCTACACCTTC CASSLRGIRNGYTF
TRBJ1-6 TRBD1 TRBV6-6 - TGTGCCAGCCGGGTAGGACAGGGGGCGATTGGTTCACCCCTCCACTTT CASRVGQGAIGSPLHF
TRBJ1-3 - TRBV4-3 - TGCGCCAGCAGCCAAGATTCGGGAACTGGAAACACCATATATTTT CASSQDSGTGNTIYF
TRBJ2-6 - TRBV29-1 few TGCAGCGTTGCCGTCCCAGGGACTGGGGCCAACGTCCTGACTTTC CSVAVPGTGANVLTF
TRBJ2-1 TRBD2 TRBV20-1 - TGCAGTGCTAGTAGACTAGCGGGCCGATACAATGAGCAGTTCTTC CSASRLAGRYNEQFF
TRBJ2-4 TRBD2 TRBV10-1 once TGCGCCAGCAGTGAGGCGTCTAGCGGGGACAAAAACATTCAGTACTTC CASSEASSGDKNIQYF
TRBJ1-2 - TRBV29-1 - TGCAGCGTTGGAACAGGGATCCAAGCCGGCTACACCTTC CSVGTGIQAGYTF
TRBJ2-3 TRBD2 TRBV5-1 - TGCGCCAGCAGCTTGGTTGCGGGAGGGGGACCGGATACGCAGTATTTT CASSLVAGGGPDTQYF
TRBJ2-7 TRBD2 TRBV5-1 - TGCGCCAGCAGCTTGGGGCTAGCGGGGGGACTTACCTACGAGCAGTACTTC CASSLGLAGGLTYEQYF
TRBJ1-2 - TRBV11-2 - TGTGCCAGCAGCTCCCCCCGCGGGGCAGTAGACTATGGCTACACCTTC CASSSPRGAVDYGYTF
TRBJ2-2 - TRBV10-3 few TGTGCCATCAAGAGTGGCGGAGCCATAACGAACACCGGGGAGCTGTTTTTT CAIKSGGAITNTGELFF
TRBJ2-7 TRBD1 TRBV14 - TGTGCCAGCAGCCAACGTGGACAGGGGATTTCCTACGAGCAGTACTTC CASSQRGQGISYEQYF
TRBJ1-6 - TRBV3-1/TRBV3-2 - TGTGCCAGCAGCCCCTACTCAGGGGAGAATAATTCACCCCTCCACTTT CASSPYSGENNSPLHF
TRBJ2-5 TRBD2 TRBV5-4 - TGTGCCAGCAGCGCGAGGACTAGCGGGACACAAGAGACCCAGTACTTC CASSARTSGTQETQYF
TRBJ2-4 TRBD1 TRBV5-1 - TGCGCCAGCAGCCCTCTGACAGGGAACATTCAGTACTTC CASSPLTGNIQYF
TRBJ1-2 TRBD1 TRBV7-2 few TGTGCCAGCAGCTCAGGGGGACTGAGGTATGGCTACACCTTC CASSSGGLRYGYTF
TRBJ2-5 TRBD2 TRBV7-9 - TGTGCCAGCAGCTCACCAGCGGGGGTGGGAGAGACCCAGTACTTC CASSSPAGVGETQYF
TRBJ2-1 TRBD2 TRBV30 few TGTGCCTGGAGTTCTAGCGGGGGATACAATGAGCAGTTCTTC CAWSSSGGYNEQFF
TRBJ2-1 TRBD2 TRBV10-3 - TGTGCCATCAAGGGACTAGCGGGAGGCTTGAATGAGCAGTTCTTC CAIKGLAGGLNEQFF